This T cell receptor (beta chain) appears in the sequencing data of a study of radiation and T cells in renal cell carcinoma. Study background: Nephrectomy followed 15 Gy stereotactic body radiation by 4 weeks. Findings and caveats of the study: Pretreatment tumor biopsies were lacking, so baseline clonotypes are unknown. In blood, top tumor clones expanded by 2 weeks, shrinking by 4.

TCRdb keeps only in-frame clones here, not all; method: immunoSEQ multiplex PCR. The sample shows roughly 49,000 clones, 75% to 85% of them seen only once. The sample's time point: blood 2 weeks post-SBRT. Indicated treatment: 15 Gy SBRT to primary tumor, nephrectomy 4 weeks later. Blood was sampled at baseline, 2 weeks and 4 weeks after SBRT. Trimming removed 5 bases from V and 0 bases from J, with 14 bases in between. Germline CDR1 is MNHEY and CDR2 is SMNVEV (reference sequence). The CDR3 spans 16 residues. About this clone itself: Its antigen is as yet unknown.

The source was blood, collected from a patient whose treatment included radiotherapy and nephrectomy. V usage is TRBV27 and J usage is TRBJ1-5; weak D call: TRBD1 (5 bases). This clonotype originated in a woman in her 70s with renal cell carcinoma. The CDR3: CASSPVGGYSNQPQHF. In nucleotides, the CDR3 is TGTGCCAGCAGTCCGGTCGGGGGGTATAGCAATCAGCCCCAGCATTTT.